This T cell receptor (beta chain) was recorded in a study of shared clonotypes between healthy human individuals. Study outcomes and limitations: Sequencing depth was predicted to influence how clonotypes are shared among donors. Genetic and exposure-history diversity was limited by the small donor number.

An assay was performed, and its level was deep. Sequenced by immunoSEQ multiplex PCR; TCRdb stores in-frame clones only, minus some. The sample carries 400,000 to 550,000 clones, approximately 79% recorded once. The CDR3 runs to 16 residues. Deletions cut 6 bases from V and 0 bases from J, with 15 bases between. Per germline, CDR1 MDHEN and CDR2 SYDVKM. As to this clone: The antigen remains unidentified.

The J gene is TRBJ1-5, the V gene TRBV28; no clear D gene. The specimen sequenced was PBMCs. The TCR originated in a woman aged 40 to 50 in good health. Some clones in this sample may be carry-over from other donors' samples. The CDR3 is CASSPSDGYSNQPQHF. The CDR3 DNA follows: TGTGCCAGCAGCCCTTCGGACGGATATAGCAATCAGCCCCAGCATTTT.